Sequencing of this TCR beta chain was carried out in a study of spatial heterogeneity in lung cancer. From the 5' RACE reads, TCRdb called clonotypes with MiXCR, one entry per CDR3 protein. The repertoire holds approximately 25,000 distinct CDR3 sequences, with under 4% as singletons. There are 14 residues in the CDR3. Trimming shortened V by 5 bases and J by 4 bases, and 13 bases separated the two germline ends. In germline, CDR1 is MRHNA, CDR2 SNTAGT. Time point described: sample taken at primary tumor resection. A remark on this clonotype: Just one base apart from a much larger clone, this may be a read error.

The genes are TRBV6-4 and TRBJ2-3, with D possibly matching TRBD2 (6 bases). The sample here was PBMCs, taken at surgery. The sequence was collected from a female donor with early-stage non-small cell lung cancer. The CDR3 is CASSPRGFADTQYF. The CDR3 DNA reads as TGTGCCAGCAGTCCGCGGGGATTCGCAGATACGCAGTATTTT.